This T cell receptor beta chain was sequenced for a study of T cells after yellow fever vaccination. The germline gives CDR1 LGHDT, CDR2 YNNKEL (reference sequence). The CDR3 sequence is 14 residues long. Trimming left V 4 bases short and J 1 base short, with 10 bases between. Study results and limitations: Among all clonotypes, a small share was observed in both CD4 and CD8 compartments. Contamination by abundant bulk-population clonotypes could be present in FACS-sorted repertoires. Once the booster was given, most primary-vaccination clones reappeared, at about 96% for CD4 and roughly 86% for CD8.

For TCR, cDNA came from 5'RACE template switching, which added a universal primer site and UMIs. TCRdb recomputed calls from the 5' RACE reads with MiXCR, one row per CDR3 protein. This table holds around 260,000 distinct CDR3 sequences, around 5.2% found once. This clonotype has more than one count but fewer than ten. Its target is unknown. The sequence was obtained from a man aged 18 to 29 who received the YFV17D yellow fever vaccine. V is TRBV3-1 and J is TRBJ2-5; D is unresolved. Material: CD4+ T cells sorted from PBMCs, obtained on the day of the yellow fever booster vaccination. CDR3 sequence reads: CASSPDLIQETQYF. The DNA for the CDR3 is TGTGCCAGCAGCCCCGACTTGATCCAAGAGACCCAGTACTTC.